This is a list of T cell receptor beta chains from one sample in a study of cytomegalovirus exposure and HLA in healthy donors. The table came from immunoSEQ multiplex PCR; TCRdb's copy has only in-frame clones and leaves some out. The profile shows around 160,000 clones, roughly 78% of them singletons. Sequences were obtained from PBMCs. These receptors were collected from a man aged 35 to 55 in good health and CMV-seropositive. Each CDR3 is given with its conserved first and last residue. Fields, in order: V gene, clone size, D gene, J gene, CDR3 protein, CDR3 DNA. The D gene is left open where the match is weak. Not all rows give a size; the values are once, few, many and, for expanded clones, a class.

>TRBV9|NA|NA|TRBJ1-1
CASSVGRGGQMTEAFF
TGTGCCAGCAGCGTAGGGAGAGGGGGACAAATGACTGAAGCTTTCTTT
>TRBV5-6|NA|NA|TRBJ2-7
CASSLGDTNEQYF
TGTGCCAGCAGCTTGGGGGACACAAACGAGCAGTACTTC
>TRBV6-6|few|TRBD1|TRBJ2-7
CASRPGQRSYEQYF
TGTGCCAGCAGACCGGGACAGAGATCCTACGAGCAGTACTTC
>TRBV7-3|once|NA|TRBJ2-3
CASSPTGTDTQYF
TGTGCCAGCAGCCCGACAGGCACAGATACGCAGTATTTT
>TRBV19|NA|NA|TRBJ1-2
CASSVLTRRENYGYTF
TGTGCCAGTAGTGTCCTCACCCGCAGGGAAAACTATGGCTACACCTTC
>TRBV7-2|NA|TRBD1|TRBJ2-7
CASSPRDRDYEQYF
TGTGCCAGCAGCCCGCGGGACAGGGACTACGAGCAGTACTTC
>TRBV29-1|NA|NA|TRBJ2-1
CSAPSQSYNEQFF
TGCAGCGCTCCCAGTCAATCCTACAATGAGCAGTTCTTC
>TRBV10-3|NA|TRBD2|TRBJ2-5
CAISPGAGAGTQYF
TGTGCCATCAGTCCTGGGGCGGGAGCTGGGACCCAGTACTTC
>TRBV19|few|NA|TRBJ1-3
CASSIPGTYGSGNTIYF
TGTGCCAGTAGTATACCGGGAACGTACGGCTCTGGAAACACCATATATTTT
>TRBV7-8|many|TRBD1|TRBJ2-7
CASSFQGTGGNYEQYF
TGTGCCAGCAGCTTCCAGGGGACAGGTGGAAACTACGAGCAGTACTTC
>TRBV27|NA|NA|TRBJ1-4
CASRGSATNEKLFF
TGTGCCAGCCGCGGGAGCGCAACTAATGAAAAACTGTTTTTT
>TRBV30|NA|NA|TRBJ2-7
CAWSVGGAEQYF
TGTGCCTGGAGTGTAGGAGGGGCCGAGCAGTACTTC
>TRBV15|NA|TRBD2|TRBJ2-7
CATSGGRGRGYEQYF
TGTGCCACCAGTGGCGGGAGAGGAAGGGGTTACGAGCAGTACTTC
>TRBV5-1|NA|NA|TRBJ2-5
CASSLASRERETQYF
TGCGCCAGCAGCTTGGCCTCGAGGGAACGAGAGACCCAGTACTTC
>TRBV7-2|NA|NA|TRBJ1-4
CASRPSRSTNEKLFF
TGTGCCAGCAGGCCCTCCAGGTCCACTAATGAAAAACTGTTTTTT
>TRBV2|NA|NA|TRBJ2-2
CASKGRGGTGELFF
TGTGCCAGCAAGGGCAGGGGTGGTACCGGGGAGCTGTTTTTT
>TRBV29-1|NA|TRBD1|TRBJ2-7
CSVPGTGAGEQYF
TGCAGCGTACCAGGGACAGGGGCAGGCGAGCAGTACTTC
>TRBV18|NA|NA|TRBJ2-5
CASSALDNQKETQYF
TGTGCCAGCTCAGCCTTGGACAATCAGAAAGAGACCCAGTACTTC
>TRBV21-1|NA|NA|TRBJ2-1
CASSKTGVSYNEQFF
TGTGCCAGCAGCAAAACAGGGGTATCCTACAATGAGCAGTTCTTC
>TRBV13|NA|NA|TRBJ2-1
CASSLPSMDEQFF
TGTGCCAGCAGCTTGCCTAGCATGGATGAGCAGTTCTTC
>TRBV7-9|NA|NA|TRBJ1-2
CASSLSLAGNYGYTF
TGTGCCAGCAGCTTATCCCTGGCAGGCAACTATGGCTACACCTTC
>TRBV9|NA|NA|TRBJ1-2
CASSATELGGYTF
TGTGCCAGCAGCGCCACAGAATTGGGCGGCTACACCTTC
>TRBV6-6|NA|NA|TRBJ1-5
CASGQWEGDQPQHF
TGTGCCAGCGGCCAGTGGGAGGGGGACCAGCCCCAGCATTTT
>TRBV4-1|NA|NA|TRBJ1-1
CASSQSIQGTTEAFF
TGCGCCAGCAGCCAAAGTATCCAGGGGACGACTGAAGCTTTCTTT
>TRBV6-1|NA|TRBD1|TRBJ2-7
CATQGRRSSYEQYF
TGTGCCACACAGGGGCGAAGGAGCTCCTACGAGCAGTACTTC
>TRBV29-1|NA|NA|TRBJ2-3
CSVVNLDTQYF
TGCAGCGTCGTTAATCTAGATACGCAGTATTTT
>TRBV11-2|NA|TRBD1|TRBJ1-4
CASSAPGTGGLATNEKLFF
TGTGCCAGCAGCGCCCCCGGGACAGGGGGCCTTGCAACTAATGAAAAACTGTTTTTT
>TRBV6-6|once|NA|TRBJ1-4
CASSRSGGEKLFF
TGTGCCAGCAGTAGAAGTGGGGGGGAAAAACTGTTTTTT
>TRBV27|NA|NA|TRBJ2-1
CASSLHNEQFF
TGTGCCAGCAGTCTCCACAATGAGCAGTTCTTC
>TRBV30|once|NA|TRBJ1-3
CAWSILLGGTSGNTIYF
TGTGCCTGGAGTATCCTTCTGGGGGGGACCTCTGGAAACACCATATATTTT
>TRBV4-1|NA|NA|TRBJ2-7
CASSQVGVSYEQYF
TGCGCCAGCAGCCAAGTGGGCGTCTCCTACGAGCAGTACTTC
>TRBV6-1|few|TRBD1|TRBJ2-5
CASSGLTGSQETQYF
TGTGCCAGCAGTGGACTGACAGGGAGTCAAGAGACCCAGTACTTC
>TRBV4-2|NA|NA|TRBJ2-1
CASSQDLVSNEQFF
TGTGCCAGCAGCCAAGATCTTGTGAGCAATGAGCAGTTCTTC
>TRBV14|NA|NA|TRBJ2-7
CASSQARRSYEQYF
TGTGCCAGCAGCCAAGCTCGGCGGTCCTACGAGCAGTACTTC
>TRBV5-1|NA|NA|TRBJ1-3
CASSLVQGSGNTIYF
TGCGCCAGCAGCTTGGTGCAGGGCTCTGGAAACACCATATATTTT
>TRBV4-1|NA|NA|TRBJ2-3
CASSQDIIADTQYF
TGCGCCAGCAGCCAAGATATTATCGCAGATACGCAGTATTTT
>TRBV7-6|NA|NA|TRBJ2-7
CASSLGQGNSYEQYF
TGTGCCAGCAGCTTAGGGCAGGGCAACTCCTACGAGCAGTACTTC
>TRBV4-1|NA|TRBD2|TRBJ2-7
CASSQDSGLAGSEQYF
TGCGCCAGCAGCCAAGATAGTGGTCTAGCGGGATCCGAGCAGTACTTC
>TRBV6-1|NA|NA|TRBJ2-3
CASSPPGDTDTQYF
TGTGCCAGCAGCCCCCCGGGGGATACAGATACGCAGTATTTT
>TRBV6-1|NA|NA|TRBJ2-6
CASSPSAGANVLTF
TGTGCCAGCAGTCCTAGCGCTGGGGCCAACGTCCTGACTTTC
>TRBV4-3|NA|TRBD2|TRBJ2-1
CASSQVGPGTSGYNEQFF
TGCGCCAGCAGCCAGGTCGGACCCGGGACTAGCGGATACAATGAGCAGTTCTTC
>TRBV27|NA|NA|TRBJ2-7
CASRRRYGSSSYEQYF
TGTGCCAGCAGACGAAGATACGGGAGCAGCTCCTACGAGCAGTACTTC
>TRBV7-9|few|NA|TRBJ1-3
CASSLGGGNTIYF
TGTGCCAGCAGCTTAGGAGGGGGAAACACCATATATTTT
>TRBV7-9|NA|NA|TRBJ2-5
CSSSISVTTQETQYF
TGTTCCAGCAGCATATCGGTGACAACCCAAGAGACCCAGTACTTC
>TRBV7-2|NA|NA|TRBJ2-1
CASSLQNRRGNNEQFF
TGTGCCAGCAGCTTACAAAATAGGCGGGGAAACAATGAGCAGTTCTTC
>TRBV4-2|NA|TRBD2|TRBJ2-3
CASSQEIELAGYTDTQYF
TGTGCCAGCAGCCAAGAAATCGAACTAGCGGGGTACACAGATACGCAGTATTTT
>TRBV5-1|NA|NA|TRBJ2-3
CASSPALRTPRHTDTQYF
TGCGCCAGCAGCCCCGCTCTTAGGACTCCCCGACACACAGATACGCAGTATTTT
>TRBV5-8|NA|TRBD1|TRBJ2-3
CASSLGQGITDTQYF
TGTGCCAGCAGCTTGGGACAGGGAATCACAGATACGCAGTATTTT
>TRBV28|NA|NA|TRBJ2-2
CASIRGAGTVGELFF
TGTGCCAGCATCCGGGGGGCGGGAACGGTCGGGGAGCTGTTTTTT
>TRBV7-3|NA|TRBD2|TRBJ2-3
CASSPGLATDTQYF
TGTGCCAGCAGCCCCGGACTAGCAACAGATACGCAGTATTTT
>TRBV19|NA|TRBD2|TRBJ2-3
CASSNRPSGHSTDTQYF
TGTGCCAGTAGTAACCGGCCTAGCGGTCATAGCACAGATACGCAGTATTTT
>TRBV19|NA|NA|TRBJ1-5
CASGRTSLNRPQHF
TGTGCCAGCGGGAGGACATCTCTCAATCGGCCCCAGCATTTT
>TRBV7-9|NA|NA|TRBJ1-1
CASRPIWGANTEAFF
TGTGCCAGCAGACCAATTTGGGGCGCGAACACTGAAGCTTTCTTT
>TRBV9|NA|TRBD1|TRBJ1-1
CASSGTDRVRTEAFF
TGTGCCAGCAGCGGAACAGACAGGGTACGGACTGAAGCTTTCTTT
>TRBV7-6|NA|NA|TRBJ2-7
CASSLTEESYEQYF
TGTGCCAGCAGCTTGACAGAGGAGTCCTACGAGCAGTACTTC
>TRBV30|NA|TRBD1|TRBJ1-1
CAWSAGGGGAFF
TGTGCCTGGAGTGCAGGGGGCGGGGGCGCTTTCTTT
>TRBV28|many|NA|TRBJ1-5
CASTQAGALQPQHF
TGTGCCAGCACCCAAGCGGGGGCGTTACAGCCCCAGCATTTT